A selection of T cell receptor beta chains follows, all from one sample in a study of CD4+ T cells in melanoma. The assay was immunoSEQ multiplex PCR, and TCRdb's table has in-frame clones only and misses some. Here the sample spans over 100,000 clones, over 80% being singletons. The specimen sequenced was peripheral blood. The receptors stem from a human donor with melanoma. The CDR3 runs from the conserved cysteine through the conserved F or W. The D gene is left open where the match is weak. Size values are once, few and many counts, or a class for expanded clones, and some rows have none.

cdr3_nt,cdr3_aa,d_call,v_call,j_call,cdr3_length,clone_size
TGTGCCAGCGGGTATGGCTATGGCTACACCTTC,CASGYGYGYTF,-,TRBV6-5,TRBJ1-2,11,-
TGTGCCAGCTCAAACCCGGGAGGCTATGGCTACACCTTC,CASSNPGGYGYTF,-,TRBV28,TRBJ1-2,13,-
TGTGCCAGCAGCTCCGAACTTCCACAGGGTCAGCCCCAGCATTTT,CASSSELPQGQPQHF,-,TRBV7-9,TRBJ1-5,15,-
TGTGCCAGCAGCCGCGCGGGGGGCGACTATGGCTACACCTTC,CASSRAGGDYGYTF,-,TRBV13,TRBJ1-2,14,-
TGTGCCAGCAGCAAAGATCGGCGGGACAGGGAAGGTAAGCACATTCAGTACTTC,CASSKDRRDREGKHIQYF,-,TRBV21-1,TRBJ2-4,18,once
TGTGCCAGCAGCTTGCCAGGGGGTGGGCACGAGCAGTACTTC,CASSLPGGGHEQYF,TRBD1,TRBV5-6,TRBJ2-7,14,-
TGTGCCAGCAGCCCCGCCGGGACAGGGGCTTACGAGCAGTACTTC,CASSPAGTGAYEQYF,TRBD1,TRBV7-9,TRBJ2-7,15,-
TGTGCCAGCAGTTTCGGGGCGACTGAAGCTTTCTTT,CASSFGATEAFF,-,TRBV28,TRBJ1-1,12,-
TGTGCCTGGAGTGGGAGTTCCTACAATGAGCAGTTCTTC,CAWSGSSYNEQFF,-,TRBV30,TRBJ2-1,13,-
TGCGCCAGCAGCTTAGGCCGACAGACCCAAGAGACCCAGTACTTC,CASSLGRQTQETQYF,-,TRBV4-1,TRBJ2-5,15,-
TGCGCCAGCAGCTCACAGGGGAACACCGGGGAGCTGTTTTTT,CASSSQGNTGELFF,-,TRBV5-1,TRBJ2-2,14,few
TGCGCCAGCAGCCAGAACTGGTTGGTAGCGGTCTACGAGCAGTACTTC,CASSQNWLVAVYEQYF,-,TRBV4-3,TRBJ2-7,16,-
TGTGCCAGCAGTAGGGACACATCCTACAATGAGCAGTTCTTC,CASSRDTSYNEQFF,-,TRBV7-2,TRBJ2-1,14,-
TGTGCCAGCAGCCAATTCGGACAGGGCGCTTACAATGAGCAGTTCTTC,CASSQFGQGAYNEQFF,TRBD1,TRBV5-4,TRBJ2-1,16,-
TGTGCCAGCAGCTTACCGGTTATGAACACTGAAGCTTTCTTT,CASSLPVMNTEAFF,-,TRBV11-2,TRBJ1-1,14,-
TGTGCCTGGAGTCTTGACGGTCTAGAGTCACCCCTCCACTTT,CAWSLDGLESPLHF,-,TRBV30,TRBJ1-6,14,-
TGTGCCAGCAGTTATGACACCAGTACTTACAATGAGCAGTTCTTC,CASSYDTSTYNEQFF,-,TRBV7-2,TRBJ2-1,15,-
TGTGCCAGCAGCTTAGCTGGGAACTCCTACGAGCAGTACTTC,CASSLAGNSYEQYF,-,TRBV7-2,TRBJ2-7,14,-
TGTGCCTGGAGGCCTCCCTGGACAGGTTCCTACGAGCAGTACTTC,CAWRPPWTGSYEQYF,TRBD1,TRBV30,TRBJ2-7,15,-
TGTGCCAGCAGCTCCTGGGGAGGGTCGGCTGAAGCTTTCTTT,CASSSWGGSAEAFF,-,TRBV4-2,TRBJ1-1,14,-
TGTGCCAGTAGTATAGGCCGGGACAGAAAAACCGGGGAGCTGTTTTTT,CASSIGRDRKTGELFF,TRBD1,TRBV19,TRBJ2-2,16,-
TGTGCCAGCAGCCCCAGTCAAGGGGGGGGCCAGTACTTC,CASSPSQGGGQYF,-,TRBV7-3,TRBJ2-7,13,-
TGCGCCAGCAGCTCCCGGGACAGGGGACTTGAGCAGTACTTC,CASSSRDRGLEQYF,TRBD1,TRBV5-1,TRBJ2-7,14,-
TGTGCCAGCTCGGTTTTGTCAGGGGGCTCCAATGAGCAGTTCTTC,CASSVLSGGSNEQFF,TRBD1,TRBV28,TRBJ2-1,15,-
TGTGCCAGCAGCTACACATACACAGATACGCAGTATTTT,CASSYTYTDTQYF,-,TRBV5-4,TRBJ2-3,13,-
TGTGCCAGCAGCGCGACTAGCGAAAACAATGAGCAGTTCTTC,CASSATSENNEQFF,TRBD2,TRBV6-6,TRBJ2-1,14,-
TGCAGCGTCCCCCGTACTACGCAGTATTTT,CSVPRTTQYF,-,TRBV29-1,TRBJ2-3,10,-
TGTGCCAGCAGCCCACTAACTAACAATGAGCAGTTCTTC,CASSPLTNNEQFF,-,TRBV9,TRBJ2-1,13,-
TGTGCCTGGACCGGACGGGCAGGGGGTTGGGAGACCCAGTACTTC,CAWTGRAGGWETQYF,TRBD1,TRBV30,TRBJ2-5,15,-
TGTGCCAGCAGTTCACCGGGGCGGTTTGGCTACACCTTC,CASSSPGRFGYTF,-,TRBV28,TRBJ1-2,13,-
TGTGCCAGCAGCGGGGGGCCCTCTAACTATGGCTACACCTTC,CASSGGPSNYGYTF,-,TRBV9,TRBJ1-2,14,-
TGTGCCAGCAGCCTAAGGGACAGGGCGGGCGGGGAGCTGTTTTTT,CASSLRDRAGGELFF,TRBD1,TRBV7-2,TRBJ2-2,15,-